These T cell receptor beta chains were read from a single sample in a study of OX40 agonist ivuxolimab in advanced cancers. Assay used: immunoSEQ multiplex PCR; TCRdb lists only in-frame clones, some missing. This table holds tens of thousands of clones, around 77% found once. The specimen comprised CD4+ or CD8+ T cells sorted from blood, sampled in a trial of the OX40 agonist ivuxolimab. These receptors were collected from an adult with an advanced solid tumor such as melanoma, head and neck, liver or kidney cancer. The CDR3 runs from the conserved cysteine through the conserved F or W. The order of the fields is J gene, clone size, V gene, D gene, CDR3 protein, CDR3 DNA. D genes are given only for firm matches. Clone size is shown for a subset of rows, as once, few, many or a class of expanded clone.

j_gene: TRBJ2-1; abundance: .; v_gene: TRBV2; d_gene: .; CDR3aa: CASSGLDSPYNEQFF; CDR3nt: TGTGCCAGCAGTGGGCTGGACAGCCCTTACAATGAGCAGTTCTTC
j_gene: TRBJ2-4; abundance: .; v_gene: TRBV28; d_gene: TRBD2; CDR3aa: CASSPGTRMAAKNIQYF; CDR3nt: TGTGCCAGCAGTCCTGGGACTAGAATGGCGGCCAAAAACATTCAGTACTTC
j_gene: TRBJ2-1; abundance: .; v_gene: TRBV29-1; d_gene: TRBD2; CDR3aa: CSVVWWTSGGDEQFF; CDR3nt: TGCAGCGTTGTGTGGTGGACTAGCGGGGGGGATGAGCAGTTCTTC
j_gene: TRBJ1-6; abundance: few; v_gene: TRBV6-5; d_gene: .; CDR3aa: CASSYSNGLNSPLHF; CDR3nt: TGTGCCAGCAGTTACTCGAACGGACTTAATTCACCCCTCCACTTT
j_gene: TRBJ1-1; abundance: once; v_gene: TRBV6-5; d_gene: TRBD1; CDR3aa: CASSSGQGISEAFF; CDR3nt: TGTGCCAGCAGTTCGGGACAGGGGATTTCTGAAGCTTTCTTT
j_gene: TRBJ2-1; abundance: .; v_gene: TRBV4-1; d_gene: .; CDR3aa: CASSHGTGYEQFF; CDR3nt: TGCGCCAGCAGTCACGGAACAGGATACGAGCAGTTCTTC
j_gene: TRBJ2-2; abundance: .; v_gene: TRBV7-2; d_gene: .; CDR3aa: CASSPVVGGAYGELFF; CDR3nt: TGTGCCAGCAGCCCCGTCGTGGGGGGGGCCTATGGGGAGCTGTTTTTT
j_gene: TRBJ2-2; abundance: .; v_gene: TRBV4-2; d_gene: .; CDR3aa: CASSQEPTGELFF; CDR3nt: TGTGCCAGCAGCCAAGAGCCCACCGGGGAGCTGTTTTTT
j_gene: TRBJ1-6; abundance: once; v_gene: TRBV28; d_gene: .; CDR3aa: CASTAGTSPLHF; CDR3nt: TGTGCCAGCACGGCAGGGACTTCACCCCTCCACTTT
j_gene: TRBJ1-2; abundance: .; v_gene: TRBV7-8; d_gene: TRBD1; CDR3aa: CASSLSPGGYGYTF; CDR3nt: TGTGCCAGCAGCTTATCTCCAGGGGGCTATGGCTACACCTTC
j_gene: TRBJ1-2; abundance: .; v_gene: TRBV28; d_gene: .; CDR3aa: CASSFTGPYYGYTF; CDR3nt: TGTGCCAGCAGTTTTACAGGGCCGTACTATGGCTACACCTTC
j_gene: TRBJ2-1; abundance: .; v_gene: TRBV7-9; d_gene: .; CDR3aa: CASSILKHGDEQFF; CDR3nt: TGTGCCAGCAGTATACTAAAGCACGGGGATGAGCAGTTCTTC
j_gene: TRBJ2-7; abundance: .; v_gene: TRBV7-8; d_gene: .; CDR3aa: CASSPGDEQYF; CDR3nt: TGTGCCAGCAGCCCTGGGGACGAGCAGTACTTC
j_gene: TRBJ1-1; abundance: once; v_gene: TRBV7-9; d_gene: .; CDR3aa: CASSFPVRGGAFF; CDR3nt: TGTGCCAGCAGCTTCCCGGTTCGGGGTGGAGCTTTCTTT
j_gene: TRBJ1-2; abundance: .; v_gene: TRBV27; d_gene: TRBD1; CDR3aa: CASRGTGTNYGYTF; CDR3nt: TGTGCCAGCAGGGGGACAGGGACTAACTATGGCTACACCTTC
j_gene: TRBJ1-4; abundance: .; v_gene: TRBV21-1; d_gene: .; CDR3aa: CASSKWARVECVEKLFF; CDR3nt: TGTGCCAGCAGCAAATGGGCACGGGTGGAATGTGTGGAAAAACTGTTTTTT
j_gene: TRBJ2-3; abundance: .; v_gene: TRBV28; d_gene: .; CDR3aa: CASSFSAASTDTQYF; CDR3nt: TGTGCCAGCAGTTTCTCAGCCGCTAGCACAGATACGCAGTATTTT
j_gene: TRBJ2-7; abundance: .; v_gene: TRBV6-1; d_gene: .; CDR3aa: CASSDLREQYF; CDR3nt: TGTGCCAGCAGTGACCTTAGGGAGCAGTACTTC
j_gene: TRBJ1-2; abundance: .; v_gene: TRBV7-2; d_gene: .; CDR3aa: CASSLVPGKTNYGYTF; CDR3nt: TGTGCCAGCAGCTTAGTTCCAGGGAAAACGAACTATGGCTACACCTTC
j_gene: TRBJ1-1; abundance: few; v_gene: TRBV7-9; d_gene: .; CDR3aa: CASSRDRIEAFF; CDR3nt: TGTGCCAGCAGCCGAGACAGGATTGAAGCTTTCTTT
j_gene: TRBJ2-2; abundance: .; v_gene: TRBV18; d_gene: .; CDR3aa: CASSPPTQTTGELFF; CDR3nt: TGTGCCAGCTCACCACCGACCCAAACCACCGGGGAGCTGTTTTTT
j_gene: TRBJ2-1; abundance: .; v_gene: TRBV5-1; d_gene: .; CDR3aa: CASSSNYFEQFF; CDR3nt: TGCGCCAGCAGCTCGAACTATTTTGAGCAGTTCTTC
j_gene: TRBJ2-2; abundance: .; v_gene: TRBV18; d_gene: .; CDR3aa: CASSPGGMNTGELFF; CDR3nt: TGTGCCAGCTCACCAGGGGGAATGAACACCGGGGAGCTGTTTTTT
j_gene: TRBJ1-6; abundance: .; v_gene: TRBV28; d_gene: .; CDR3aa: CASRSFISPEGAPLHF; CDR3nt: TGTGCCAGCAGGTCCTTTATATCCCCTGAGGGAGCACCCCTCCACTTT
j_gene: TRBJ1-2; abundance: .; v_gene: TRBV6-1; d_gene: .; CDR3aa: CASSEIEGMGGYTF; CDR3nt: TGTGCCAGCAGTGAAATTGAGGGGATGGGCGGCTACACCTTC
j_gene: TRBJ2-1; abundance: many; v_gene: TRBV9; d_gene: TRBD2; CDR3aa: CASSSGGGEQFF; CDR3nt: TGTGCCAGCAGCTCAGGCGGGGGGGAGCAGTTCTTC
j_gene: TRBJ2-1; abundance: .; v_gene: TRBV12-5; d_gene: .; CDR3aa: CASGPGNEQFF; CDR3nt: TGTGCTAGTGGTCCTGGAAATGAGCAGTTCTTC
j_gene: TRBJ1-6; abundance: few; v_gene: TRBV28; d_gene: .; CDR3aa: CASSLLQVPPNSPLHF; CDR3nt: TGTGCCAGCAGTCTACTACAGGTCCCTCCGAATTCACCCCTCCACTTT
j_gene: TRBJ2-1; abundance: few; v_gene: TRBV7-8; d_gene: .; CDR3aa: CASSYYNEQFF; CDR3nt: TGTGCCAGCAGCTATTACAATGAGCAGTTCTTC
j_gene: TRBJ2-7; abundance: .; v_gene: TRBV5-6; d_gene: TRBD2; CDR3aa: CASSLWASGSYEQYF; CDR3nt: TGTGCCAGCAGCTTGTGGGCTAGCGGCAGCTACGAGCAGTACTTC
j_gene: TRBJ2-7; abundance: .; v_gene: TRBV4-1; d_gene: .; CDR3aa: CASSFTVHSSYEQYF; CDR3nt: TGCGCCAGCAGCTTTACCGTCCATAGCTCCTACGAGCAGTACTTC
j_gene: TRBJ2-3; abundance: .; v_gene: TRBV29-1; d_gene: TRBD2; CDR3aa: CSVVPAGEFTDTQYF; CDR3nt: TGCAGCGTTGTCCCAGCGGGGGAGTTCACAGATACGCAGTATTTT
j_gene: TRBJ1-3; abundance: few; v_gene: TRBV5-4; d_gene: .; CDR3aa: CASSSQGTGNTIYF; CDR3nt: TGTGCCAGCAGCTCACAGGGAACTGGAAACACCATATATTTT
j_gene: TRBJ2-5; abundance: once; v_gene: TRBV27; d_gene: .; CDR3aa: CASSPWDHGGGETQYF; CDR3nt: TGTGCCAGCAGCCCCTGGGACCACGGAGGGGGAGAGACCCAGTACTTC
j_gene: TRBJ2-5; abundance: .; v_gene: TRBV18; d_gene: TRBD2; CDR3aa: CASSPGLAEETQYF; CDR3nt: TGTGCCAGCTCACCGGGACTAGCGGAAGAGACCCAGTACTTC
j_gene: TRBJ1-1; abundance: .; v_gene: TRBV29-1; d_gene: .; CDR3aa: CSVEGGPDSNTEAFF; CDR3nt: TGCAGCGTTGAAGGGGGGCCAGACAGTAACACTGAAGCTTTCTTT
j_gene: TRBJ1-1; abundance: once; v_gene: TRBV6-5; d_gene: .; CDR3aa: CASSYGGANTEAFF; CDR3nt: TGTGCCAGCAGTTATGGGGGAGCGAACACTGAAGCTTTCTTT
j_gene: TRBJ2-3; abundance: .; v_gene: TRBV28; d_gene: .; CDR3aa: CASSSLRLADTQYF; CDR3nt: TGTGCCAGCAGTTCGCTTCGGCTCGCGGATACGCAGTATTTT
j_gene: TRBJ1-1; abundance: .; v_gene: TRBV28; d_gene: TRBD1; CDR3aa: CASSLGRGPSTEAFF; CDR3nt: TGTGCCAGCAGTTTAGGCAGGGGGCCGTCCACTGAAGCTTTCTTT
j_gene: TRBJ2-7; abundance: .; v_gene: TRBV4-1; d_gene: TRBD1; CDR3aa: CASSLSLDRPYEQYF; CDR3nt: TGCGCCAGCAGCCTATCATTGGACAGGCCCTACGAGCAGTACTTC
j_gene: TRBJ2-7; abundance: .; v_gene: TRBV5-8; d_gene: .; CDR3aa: CASSSPPGEQYF; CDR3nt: TGTGCCAGCAGCTCTCCCCCGGGCGAGCAGTACTTC
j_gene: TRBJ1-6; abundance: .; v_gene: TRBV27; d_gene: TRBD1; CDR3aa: CASSDRGGNSPLHF; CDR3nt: TGTGCCAGCAGTGACAGGGGTGGCAATTCACCCCTCCACTTT
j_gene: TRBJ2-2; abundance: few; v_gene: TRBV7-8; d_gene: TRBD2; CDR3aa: CASGGGYTGELFF; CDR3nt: TGTGCCAGCGGGGGAGGGTACACCGGGGAGCTGTTTTTT
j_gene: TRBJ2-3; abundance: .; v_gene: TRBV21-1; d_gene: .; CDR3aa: CASSTRTASTDTQYF; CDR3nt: TGTGCCAGCAGCACACGGACAGCAAGCACAGATACGCAGTATTTT
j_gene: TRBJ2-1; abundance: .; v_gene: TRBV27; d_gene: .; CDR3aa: CASRGGNEQFF; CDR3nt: TGTGCCAGCAGGGGCGGGAATGAGCAGTTCTTC
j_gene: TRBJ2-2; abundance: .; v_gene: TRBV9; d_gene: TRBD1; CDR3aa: CASSEGAGTTGELFF; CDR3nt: TGTGCCAGCAGTGAGGGGGCGGGTACCACCGGGGAGCTGTTTTTT
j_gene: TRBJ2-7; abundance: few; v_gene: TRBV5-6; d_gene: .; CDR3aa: CASSLSPGLSSVYEQYF; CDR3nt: TGTGCCAGCAGCTTGTCCCCGGGACTCAGCTCGGTGTACGAGCAGTACTTC
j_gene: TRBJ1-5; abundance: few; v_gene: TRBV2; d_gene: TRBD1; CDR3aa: CASRRGQGDNQPQHF; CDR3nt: TGTGCCAGCCGAAGAGGACAGGGGGACAATCAGCCCCAGCATTTT
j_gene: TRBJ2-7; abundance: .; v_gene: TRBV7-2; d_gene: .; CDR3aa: CASSSANSYEQYF; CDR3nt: TGTGCCAGCAGCTCAGCGAACTCCTACGAGCAGTACTTC
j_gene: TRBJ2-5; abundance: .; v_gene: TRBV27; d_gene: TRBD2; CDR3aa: CASSLSIAGGPSRETQYF; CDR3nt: TGTGCCAGCAGTTTATCGATAGCGGGAGGGCCTAGTCGAGAGACCCAGTACTTC
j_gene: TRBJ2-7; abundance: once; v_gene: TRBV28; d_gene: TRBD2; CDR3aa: CASSFGLREGQSMVASYEQYF; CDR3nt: TGTGCCAGCAGTTTTGGATTGCGGGAGGGCCAGAGTATGGTTGCATCATACGAGCAGTACTTC
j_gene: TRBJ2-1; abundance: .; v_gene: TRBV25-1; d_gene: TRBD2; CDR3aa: CASSGPSGPGLGYNEQFF; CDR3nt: TGTGCCAGCAGTGGGCCTAGCGGTCCAGGCTTGGGGTACAATGAGCAGTTCTTC
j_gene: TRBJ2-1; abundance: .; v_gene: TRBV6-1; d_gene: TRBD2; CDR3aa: CAIPTSGRNEQFF; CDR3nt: TGTGCCATCCCGACTAGCGGGAGGAATGAGCAGTTCTTC
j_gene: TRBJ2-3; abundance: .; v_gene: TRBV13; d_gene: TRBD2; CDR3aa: CASSFSGGEGTDTQYF; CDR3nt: TGTGCCAGCAGCTTTAGCGGGGGCGAAGGCACAGATACGCAGTATTTT
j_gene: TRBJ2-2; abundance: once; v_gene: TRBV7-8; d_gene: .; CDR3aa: CASSSSTGELFF; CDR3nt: TGTGCCAGCAGCTCCTCGACCGGGGAGCTGTTTTTT
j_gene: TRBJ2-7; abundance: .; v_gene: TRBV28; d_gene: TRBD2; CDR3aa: CASSPSGGHYEQYF; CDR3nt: TGTGCCAGCAGTCCTAGCGGGGGTCACTACGAGCAGTACTTC